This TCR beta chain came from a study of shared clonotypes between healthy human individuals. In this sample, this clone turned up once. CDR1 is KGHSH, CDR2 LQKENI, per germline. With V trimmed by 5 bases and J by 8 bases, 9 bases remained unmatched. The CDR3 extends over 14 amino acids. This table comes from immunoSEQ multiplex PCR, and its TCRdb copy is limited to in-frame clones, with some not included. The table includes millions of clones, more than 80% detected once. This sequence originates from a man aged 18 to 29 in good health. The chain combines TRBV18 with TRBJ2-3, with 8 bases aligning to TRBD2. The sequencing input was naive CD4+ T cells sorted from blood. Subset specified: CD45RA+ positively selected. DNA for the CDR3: TGTGCCAGCTCAGGTGGCGGGGGGCCAAGTACGCAGTATTTT. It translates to CASSGGGGPSTQYF.